This T cell receptor (beta chain) was sequenced in a study of long-term antiretroviral therapy in people with HIV. Germline CDR1 MDHEN, CDR2 SYDVKM. V was trimmed by 6 bases and J by 0 bases, leaving 8 bases between them. The CDR3 has 13 residues. Sequencing used immunoSEQ v3.0 at survey level. This table comes from immunoSEQ multiplex PCR, and its TCRdb copy is limited to in-frame clones, with some not included. In the table there are some 18,000 clones, over 70% of which are singletons. The material was unsorted PBMCs, obtained approximately 2.1 years before starting antiretroviral therapy. The chain combines TRBV28 with TRBJ1-2; D gene uncertain. This TCR derives from a man aged 25-45 years with HIV. The CDR3 region has the DNA TGTGCCAGCAGCTACCAGACTAACTATGGCTACACCTTC. Its translation: CASSYQTNYGYTF.